This T cell receptor beta chain appears in the sequencing data of a study of blood T cell repertoires in COVID-19. Looking at the study overall: Collection of acute and convalescent COVID-19 samples took place in the United States, Italy and Spain. PBMCs, B-cell-depleted T cells, or T cells were the source of the cDNA or gDNA that made up the material.

The germline V and J ends were trimmed by 6 bases and 10 bases, with 16 bases remaining between them. The CDR3 extends over 14 amino acids. Germline V gene data show CDR1 as WNHNN and CDR2 as SYGVQD (reference sequence). Original data processing: Reference gene primer amplification gave estimated nucleated cell counts. Data came from immunoSEQ multiplex PCR; TCRdb stores just in-frame clones and leaves some out. That table is the source of V, J and clone size, and D and trimming were worked out from the DNA. The sample contains about 300,000 clones, around 90% of which appear only once. The chain uses TRBV10-1 and TRBJ1-6; D not certain. Sequenced: peripheral blood. The sequence was obtained from a man aged 18 to 30 with active or convalescent COVID-19. In nucleotides, the CDR3 is TGCGCCAGCAGCGCCGCCTACGAGGGATCACCCCTCCACTTT. It specifies CASSAAYEGSPLHF.